This T cell receptor (beta chain) was documented in a study of post-analysis software for immune sequencing data. Unique molecular identifiers were present in the TCR beta cDNA libraries. TCRdb used MiXCR to reprocess the PCR reads, holding one entry per CDR3 protein. The data show fewer than 900,000 distinct CDR3 sequences, roughly 50% seen once. The CDR3 is made up of 12 amino acids. The V and J ends lost 3 bases and 8 bases respectively, with 9 bases between them. The study's findings and limits: Included in a set of roughly five TRBV segments more frequent in patients than controls were TRBV5-6, TRBV5-1 and TRBV20-1.

This clonotype appeared a few times. Its antigen remains unknown. V usage is TRBV12-3 or TRBV12-4 and J usage is TRBJ2-3; the D gene is possibly TRBD2 (5 bases). What was sequenced was blood. The sequence came from a girl aged 10 to 17 with multiple sclerosis. CDR3 region: CASSFRGGTQYF. The DNA for the CDR3 is TGTGCCAGCAGTTTCAGAGGAGGTACGCAGTATTTT.